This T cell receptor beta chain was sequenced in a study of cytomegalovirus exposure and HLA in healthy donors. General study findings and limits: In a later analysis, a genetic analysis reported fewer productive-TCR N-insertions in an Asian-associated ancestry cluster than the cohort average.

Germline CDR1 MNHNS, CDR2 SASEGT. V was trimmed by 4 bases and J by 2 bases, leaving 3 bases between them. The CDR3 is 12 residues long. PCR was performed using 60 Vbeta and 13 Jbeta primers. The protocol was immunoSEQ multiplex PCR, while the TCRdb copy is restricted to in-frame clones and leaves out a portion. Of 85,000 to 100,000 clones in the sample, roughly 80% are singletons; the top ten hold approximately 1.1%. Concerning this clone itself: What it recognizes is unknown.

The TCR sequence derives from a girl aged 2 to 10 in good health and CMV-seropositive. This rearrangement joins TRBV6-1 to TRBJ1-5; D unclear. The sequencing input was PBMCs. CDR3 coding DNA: TGTGCCAGCAGTGCGGGCAATCAGCCCCAGCATTTT. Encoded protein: CASSAGNQPQHF.